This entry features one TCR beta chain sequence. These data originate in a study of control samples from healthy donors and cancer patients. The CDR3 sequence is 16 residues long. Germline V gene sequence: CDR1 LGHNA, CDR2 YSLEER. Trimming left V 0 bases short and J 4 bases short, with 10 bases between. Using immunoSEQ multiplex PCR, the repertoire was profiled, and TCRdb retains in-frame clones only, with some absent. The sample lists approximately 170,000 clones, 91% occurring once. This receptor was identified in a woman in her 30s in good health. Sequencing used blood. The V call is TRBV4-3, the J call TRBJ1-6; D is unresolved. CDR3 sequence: CASSQELDGYNSPLHF. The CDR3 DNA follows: TGCGCCAGCAGCCAAGAACTGGACGGTTATAATTCACCCCTCCACTTT.